The entry that follows covers one T cell receptor beta chain sequence. Per the germline V gene, CDR1 is SQVTM and CDR2 is ANQGSEA. The CDR3 length is 14 residues. Germline trimming cut 6 bases from V and 8 bases from J; bases unmatched to any gene: 13. This sample is part of a study of blood T cell repertoires in COVID-19. Looking at the study overall: Italy, Spain and the United States were the sources of the convalescent and acute COVID-19 samples.

Measured with immunoSEQ multiplex PCR; TCRdb has only the in-frame clones, and not every one. The sample has about 84,000 clones, 70% to 90% seen once. The source material was peripheral blood. The receptor comes from an older man with active or convalescent COVID-19. This chain uses TRBV29-1 with TRBJ1-2; TRBD1 matches 9 bases. The DNA of the CDR3 is TGCAGCGTCCAACAGAGGACAGGGGTAGGGGGCTACACCTTC. The encoded protein is CSVQQRTGVGGYTF.